The 5 T cell receptor beta chains below were found in one sample sequenced in a study of blood T cell repertoires in COVID-19. TCRdb keeps only in-frame clones here, not all; method: immunoSEQ multiplex PCR. In the table there are around 25,000 clones, 85% to 90% of which are singletons. Material for sequencing was peripheral blood. The receptors originated from a woman of 80 years or more with acute or convalescent COVID-19.

V and J are TRBV10-2 and TRBJ1-6; D not certain. The CDR3 is 11 residues long. Germline CDR1 WSHSY, CDR2 SAAADI. The V end was cut by 10 bases, the J end by 13 bases, with 14 bases between. Here the CDR3 DNA reads TGCGCCATCCCACCGGGTCTCCCCCTCCACTTT. This sequence encodes CAIPPGLPLHF.

The V and J genes are TRBV7-2 and TRBJ2-4; D unclear. CDR1 SGHTA and CDR2 FQGNSA come from the germline V gene. CDR3 size: 16 residues. V gave up 1 base and J gave up 7 bases, with 17 bases separating them. In DNA form, the CDR3 reads TGTGCCAGCAGCTTAGGGTCGGGTTTGTCTTACAACATTCAGTACTTC. It codes for CASSLGSGLSYNIQYF.

The chain carries TRBV12-5 and TRBJ2-7, with a tentative D call TRBD2 (5 bases). Trimming shortened V by 0 bases and J by 7 bases, and 7 bases separated the two germline ends. From germline, CDR1 is LGHNT and CDR2 FRNRAP. This CDR3 has 12 residues. DNA of the CDR3: TGTGCTAGTGGTTTGGTAACGGGGGAGCAGTACTTC. This codes for CASGLVTGEQYF.

This chain links TRBV7-2 with TRBJ1-1, with D tentatively TRBD1 (5 bases). With 5 bases removed from V and 10 bases from J, the gap between germline ends came to 14 bases. Per the germline V gene, CDR1 is SGHTA and CDR2 is FQGNSA. The CDR3 contains 12 residues. DNA of the CDR3: TGTGCCAGCAGCCCCGGGTCGGGGGTAGCTTTCTTT. Amino acids: CASSPGSGVAFF.

J is TRBJ1-2 and V is TRBV6-5; possible D gene TRBD1, 5 bases. This CDR3 has 13 amino acids. Trimming cost V 2 bases and J 2 bases, with 6 bases left between them. CDR1 and CDR2 from the germline V gene are MNHEY and SVGAGI. The DNA for the CDR3 is TGTGCCAGCAGTTACGACAGCAACTATGGCTACACCTTC. This sequence encodes CASSYDSNYGYTF.